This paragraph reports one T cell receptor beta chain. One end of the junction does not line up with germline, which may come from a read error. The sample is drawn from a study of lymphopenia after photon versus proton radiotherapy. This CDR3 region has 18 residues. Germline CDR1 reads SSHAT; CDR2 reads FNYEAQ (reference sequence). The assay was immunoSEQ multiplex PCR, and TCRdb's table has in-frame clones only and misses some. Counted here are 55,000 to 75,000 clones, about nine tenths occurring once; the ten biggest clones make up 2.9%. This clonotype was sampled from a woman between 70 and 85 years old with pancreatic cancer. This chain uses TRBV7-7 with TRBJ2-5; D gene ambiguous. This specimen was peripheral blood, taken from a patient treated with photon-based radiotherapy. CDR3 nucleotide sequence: TGTGCTAGCAGCTTAGGCGAAATTGGGGTCCCCGGAAGGGAGACCCAGTACTTC. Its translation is CASSLGEIGVPGRETQYF.